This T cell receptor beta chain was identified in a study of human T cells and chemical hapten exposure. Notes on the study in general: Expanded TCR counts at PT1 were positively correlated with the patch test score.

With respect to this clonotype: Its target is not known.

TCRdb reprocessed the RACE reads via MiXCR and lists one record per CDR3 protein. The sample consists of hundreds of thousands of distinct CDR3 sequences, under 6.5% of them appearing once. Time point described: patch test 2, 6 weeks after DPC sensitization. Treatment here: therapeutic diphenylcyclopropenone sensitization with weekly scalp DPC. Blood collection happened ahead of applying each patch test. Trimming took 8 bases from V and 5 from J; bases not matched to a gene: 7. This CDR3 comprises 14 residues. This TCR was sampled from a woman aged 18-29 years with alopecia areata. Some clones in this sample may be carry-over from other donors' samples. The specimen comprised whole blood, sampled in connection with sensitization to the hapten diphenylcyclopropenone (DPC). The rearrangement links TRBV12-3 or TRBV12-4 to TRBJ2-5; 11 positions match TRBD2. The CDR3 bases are TGTGCCAGCCAGATAGCGGGGGGGCCGGAGACCCAGTACTTC. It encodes CASQIAGGPETQYF.